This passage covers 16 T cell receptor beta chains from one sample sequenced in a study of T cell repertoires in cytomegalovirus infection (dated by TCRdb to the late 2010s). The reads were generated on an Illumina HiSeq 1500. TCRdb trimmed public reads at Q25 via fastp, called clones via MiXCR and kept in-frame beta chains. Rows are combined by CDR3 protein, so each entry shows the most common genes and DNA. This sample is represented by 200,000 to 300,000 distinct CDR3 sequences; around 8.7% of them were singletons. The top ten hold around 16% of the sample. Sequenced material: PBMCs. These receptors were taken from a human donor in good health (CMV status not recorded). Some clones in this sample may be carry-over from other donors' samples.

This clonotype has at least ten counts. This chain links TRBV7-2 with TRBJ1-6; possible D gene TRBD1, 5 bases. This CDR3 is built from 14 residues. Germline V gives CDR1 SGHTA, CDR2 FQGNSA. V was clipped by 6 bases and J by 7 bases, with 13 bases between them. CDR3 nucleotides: TGTGCCAGCAGACAAGGGGTTGGCAATTCACCCCTCCACTTT. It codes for CASRQGVGNSPLHF. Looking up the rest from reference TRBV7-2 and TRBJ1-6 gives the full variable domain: GAGVSQSPSNKVTEKGKDVELRCDPISGHTALYWYRQSLGQGLEFLIYFQGNSAPDKSGLPSDRFSAERTGGSVSTLTIQRTQQEDSAVYLCASRQGVGNSPLHFGNGTRLTVT.

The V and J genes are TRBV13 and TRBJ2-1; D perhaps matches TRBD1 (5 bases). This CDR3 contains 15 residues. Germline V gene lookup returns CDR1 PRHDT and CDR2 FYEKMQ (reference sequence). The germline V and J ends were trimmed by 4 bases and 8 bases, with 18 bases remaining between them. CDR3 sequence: CASSSQETVDDEQFF. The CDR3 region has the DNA TGTGCCAGCAGCTCCCAAGAGACAGTTGATGATGAGCAGTTCTTC.

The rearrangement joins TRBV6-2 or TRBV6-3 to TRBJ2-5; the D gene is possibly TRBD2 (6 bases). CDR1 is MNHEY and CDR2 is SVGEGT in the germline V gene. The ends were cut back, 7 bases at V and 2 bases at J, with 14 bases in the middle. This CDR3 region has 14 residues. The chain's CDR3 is CASKRLELQETQYF. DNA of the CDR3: TGTGCCAGCAAAAGACTAGAGTTACAAGAGACCCAGTACTTC.

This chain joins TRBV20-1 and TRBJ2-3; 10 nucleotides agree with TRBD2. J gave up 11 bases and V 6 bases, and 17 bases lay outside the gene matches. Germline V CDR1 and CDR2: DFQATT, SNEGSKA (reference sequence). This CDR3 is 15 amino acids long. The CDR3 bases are TGCAGTGCCCCCAAGATAGCGGGGGGCTCCGTAGGGCAGTATTTT. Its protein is CSAPKIAGGSVGQYF.

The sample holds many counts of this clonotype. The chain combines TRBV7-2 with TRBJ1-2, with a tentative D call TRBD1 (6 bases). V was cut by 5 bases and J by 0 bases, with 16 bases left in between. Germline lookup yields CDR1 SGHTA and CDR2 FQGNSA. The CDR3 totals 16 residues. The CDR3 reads CASSRGGGTANYGYTF. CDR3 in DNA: TGTGCCAGCAGCAGGGGGGGGGGCACAGCTAACTATGGCTACACCTTC.

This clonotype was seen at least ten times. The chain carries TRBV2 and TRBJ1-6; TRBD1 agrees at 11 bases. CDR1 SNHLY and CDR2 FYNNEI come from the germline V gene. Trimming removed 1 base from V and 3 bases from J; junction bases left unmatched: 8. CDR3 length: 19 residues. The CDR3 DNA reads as TGTGCCAGCAGTGAAGTCGGGACAGGGGGTACAAACTATAATTCACCCCTCCACTTT. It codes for CASSEVGTGGTNYNSPLHF.

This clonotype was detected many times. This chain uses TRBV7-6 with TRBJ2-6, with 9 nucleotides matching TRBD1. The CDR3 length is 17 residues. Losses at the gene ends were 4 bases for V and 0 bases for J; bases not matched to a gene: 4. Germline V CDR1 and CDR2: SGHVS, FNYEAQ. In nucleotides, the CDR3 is TGTGCCAGCAGCTCAACGACAGGGGGCTCTGGGGCCAACGTCCTGACTTTC. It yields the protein CASSSTTGGSGANVLTF.

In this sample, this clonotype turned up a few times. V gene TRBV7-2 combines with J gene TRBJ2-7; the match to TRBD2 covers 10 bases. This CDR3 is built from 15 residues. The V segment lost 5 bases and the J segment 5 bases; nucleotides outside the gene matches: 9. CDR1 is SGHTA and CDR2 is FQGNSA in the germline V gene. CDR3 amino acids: CASSASGTSVNEQYF. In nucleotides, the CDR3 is TGTGCCAGCAGCGCCTCCGGGACTAGCGTCAACGAGCAGTACTTC.

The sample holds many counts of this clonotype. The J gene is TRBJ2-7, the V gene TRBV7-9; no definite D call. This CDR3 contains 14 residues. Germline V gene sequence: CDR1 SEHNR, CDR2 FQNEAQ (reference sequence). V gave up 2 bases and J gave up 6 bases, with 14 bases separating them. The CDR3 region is CASSLKGPGGEQYF. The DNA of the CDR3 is TGTGCCAGCAGCTTAAAGGGCCCGGGTGGCGAGCAGTACTTC.

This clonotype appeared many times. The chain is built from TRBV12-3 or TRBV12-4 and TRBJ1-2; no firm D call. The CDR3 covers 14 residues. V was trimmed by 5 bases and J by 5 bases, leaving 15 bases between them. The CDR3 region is CASSRPSPPYGYTF. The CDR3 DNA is TGTGCCAGCAGTCGACCCTCACCACCGTATGGCTACACCTTC.

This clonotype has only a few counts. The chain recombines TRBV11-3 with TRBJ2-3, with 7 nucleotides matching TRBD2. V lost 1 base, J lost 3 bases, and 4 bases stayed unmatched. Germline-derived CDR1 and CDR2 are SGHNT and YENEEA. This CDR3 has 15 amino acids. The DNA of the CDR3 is TGTGCCAGCAGCTTAGCGGGAGGTTATACAGATACGCAGTATTTT. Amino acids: CASSLAGGYTDTQYF.

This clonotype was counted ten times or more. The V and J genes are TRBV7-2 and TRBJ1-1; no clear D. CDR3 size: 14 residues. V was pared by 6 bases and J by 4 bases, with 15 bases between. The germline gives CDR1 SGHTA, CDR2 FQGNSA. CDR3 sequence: CASRLNLKGTEAFF. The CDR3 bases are TGTGCCAGCAGGTTAAACTTAAAGGGCACTGAAGCTTTCTTT.

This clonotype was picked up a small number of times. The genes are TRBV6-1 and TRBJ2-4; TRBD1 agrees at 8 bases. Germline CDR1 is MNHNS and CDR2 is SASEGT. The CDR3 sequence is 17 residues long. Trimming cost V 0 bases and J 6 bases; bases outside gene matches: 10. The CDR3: CASSEALLFGQGNIQYF. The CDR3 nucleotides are TGTGCCAGCAGTGAAGCGCTTCTTTTCGGACAGGGAAACATTCAGTACTTC.

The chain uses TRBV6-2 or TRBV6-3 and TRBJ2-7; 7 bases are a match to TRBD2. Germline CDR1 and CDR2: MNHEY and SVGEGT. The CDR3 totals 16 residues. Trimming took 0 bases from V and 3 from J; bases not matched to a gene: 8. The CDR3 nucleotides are TGTGCCAGCAGTTACTCGATCGCGCGGGGGAACTACGAGCAGTACTTC. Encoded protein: CASSYSIARGNYEQYF.

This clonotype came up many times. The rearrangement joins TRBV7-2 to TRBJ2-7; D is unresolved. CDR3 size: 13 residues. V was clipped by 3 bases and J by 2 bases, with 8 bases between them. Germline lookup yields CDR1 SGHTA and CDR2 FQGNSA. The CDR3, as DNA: TGTGCCAGCAGCTTGAACGGCGCCTACGAGCAGTACTTC. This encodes CASSLNGAYEQYF.

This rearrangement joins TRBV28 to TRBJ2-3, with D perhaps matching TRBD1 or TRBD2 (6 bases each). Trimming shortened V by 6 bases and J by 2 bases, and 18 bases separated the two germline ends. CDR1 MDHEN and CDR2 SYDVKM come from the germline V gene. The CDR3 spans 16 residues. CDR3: CASSPGAKGTTDTQYF. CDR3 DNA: TGTGCCAGCAGCCCGGGGGCCAAAGGGACCACAGATACGCAGTATTTT.